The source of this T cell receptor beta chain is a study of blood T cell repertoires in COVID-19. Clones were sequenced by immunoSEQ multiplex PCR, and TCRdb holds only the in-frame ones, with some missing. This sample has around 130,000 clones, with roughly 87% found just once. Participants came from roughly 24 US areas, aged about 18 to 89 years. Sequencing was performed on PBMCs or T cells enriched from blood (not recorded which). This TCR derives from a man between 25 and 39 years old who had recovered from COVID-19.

CDR3 in amino acids: CASSQDLGQGGSPLHF. CDR3 coding DNA: TGTGCCAGCAGCCAAGATTTAGGACAGGGTGGATCACCCCTCCACTTT. The chain has TRBV4-2 and TRBJ1-6; 8 bases map to TRBD1. This CDR3 is built from 16 residues. Germline-derived CDR1 and CDR2 are LGHNA and YNFKEQ. V lost 0 bases and J lost 10; bases outside the gene matches: 8.